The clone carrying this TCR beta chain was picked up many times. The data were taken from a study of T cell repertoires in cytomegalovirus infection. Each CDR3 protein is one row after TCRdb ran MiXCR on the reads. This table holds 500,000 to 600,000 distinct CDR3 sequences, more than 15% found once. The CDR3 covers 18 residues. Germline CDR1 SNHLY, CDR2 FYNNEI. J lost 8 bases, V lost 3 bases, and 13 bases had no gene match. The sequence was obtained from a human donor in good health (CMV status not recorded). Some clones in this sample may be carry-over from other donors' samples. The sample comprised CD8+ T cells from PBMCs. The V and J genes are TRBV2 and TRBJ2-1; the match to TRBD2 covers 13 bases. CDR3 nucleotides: TGTGCCAGCAGTGAGGCGGGACTAGCGGGGAGGCTCTCGGATGAGCAGTTCTTC. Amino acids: CASSEAGLAGRLSDEQFF. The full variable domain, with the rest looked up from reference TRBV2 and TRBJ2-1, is EPEVTQTPSHQVTQMGQEVILRCVPISNHLYFYWYRQILGQKVEFLVSFYNNEISEKSEIFDDQFSVERPDGSNFTLKIRSTKLEDSAMYFCASSEAGLAGRLSDEQFFGPGTRLTVL.